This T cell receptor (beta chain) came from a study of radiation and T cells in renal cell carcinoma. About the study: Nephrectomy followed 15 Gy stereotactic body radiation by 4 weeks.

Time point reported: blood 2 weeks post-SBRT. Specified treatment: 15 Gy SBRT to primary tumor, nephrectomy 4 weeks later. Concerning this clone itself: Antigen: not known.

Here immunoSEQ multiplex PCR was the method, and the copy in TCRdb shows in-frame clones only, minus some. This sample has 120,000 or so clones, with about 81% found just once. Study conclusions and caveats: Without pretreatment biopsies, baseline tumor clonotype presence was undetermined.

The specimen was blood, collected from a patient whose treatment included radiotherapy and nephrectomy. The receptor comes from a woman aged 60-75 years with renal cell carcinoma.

CDR3 nucleotides: TGTGCCACCAGCAGGACCCGGACAGGGGGCACAGATACGCAGTATTTT. It codes for CATSRTRTGGTDTQYF. The genes are TRBV15 and TRBJ2-3; 9 bases fit TRBD1. CDR1 LNHNV and CDR2 YYDKDF come from the germline V gene (reference sequence). V gave up 3 bases and J gave up 1 base; unmatched junction bases: 5. The CDR3 contains 16 residues.